This record covers a single T cell receptor beta chain. Germline CDR1 is MNHGY and CDR2 is SAAAGT. Trimming took 2 bases from V and 7 from J, leaving 13 bases between them. The length of the CDR3 is 14 residues. The sample is drawn from a study of preoperative IRX-2 immunotherapy in early breast cancer. TCRdb's copy holds only in-frame clones and misses some; the assay was immunoSEQ multiplex PCR. The top ten clones hold about 2.4% of a sample with around 25,000 clones, 65% to 85% of them seen once. Treatment indicated: preoperative locoregional IRX-2 cytokine immunotherapy. This receptor was taken from a human donor with breast cancer. Specimen: lymph node tissue, collected before IRX-2 immunotherapy. The V gene is TRBV6-8, the J gene TRBJ2-3; D might be TRBD2 (6 bases). This CDR3 is CASSYGAGKYTQYF. Here the CDR3 DNA reads TGTGCCAGCAGTTACGGGGCGGGGAAGTATACGCAGTATTTT.